This T cell receptor beta chain was sequenced during a study of shared clonotypes between healthy human individuals. Study in general: The study enrolled a couple of women and a few men aged 18 to 49. General study points: The expectation was that sequencing depth would affect clonotype sharing among donors.

V shed 3 bases and J 4 bases; nucleotides not matched to a gene: 12. The V gene's germline CDR1 is MGHRA and CDR2 YSYEKL. The CDR3 is 16 amino acids. Comment on this clone: No antigen is known for it.

Sequencing was performed with immunoSEQ multiplex PCR; in TCRdb, only in-frame clones are kept and a portion is missing. Altogether 450,000 to 500,000 clones are present, more than 65% being singletons, with the ten largest covering 12%. The material sequenced was PBMCs. The chain employs TRBV4-1 and TRBJ2-7; 7 bases fit TRBD1. This TCR derives from a woman aged 40 to 55 in good health. Some clones in this sample may be carry-over from other donors' samples. The CDR3 spells CASSQVTGTEEYEQYF. The CDR3 nucleotides read TGCGCCAGCAGCCAGGTGACCGGGACAGAAGAATACGAGCAGTACTTC.